This paragraph reports one TCR beta chain. Its antigen is undetermined. All the donors were Caucasian adults who lived in Nashville, Tennessee. Trimming removed 1 base at V and 1 base at J, with 8 bases between. The CDR3 is 15 amino acids. Germline CDR1 reads SGHTA; CDR2 reads FQGNSA. The sample belongs to a study of shared clonotypes between healthy human individuals. Study-wide results and caveats: Although depth was large, rarefaction showed that sequencing of the sorted subsets was incomplete. Four donors shared about 4.8% of their naive CD4 clonotypes.

Deep level was the assay's run setting. TCRdb keeps only in-frame clones here, not all; method: immunoSEQ multiplex PCR. This table holds around 2.1 million clones, approximately 96% found once. This chain links TRBV7-2 with TRBJ1-5; D is unresolved. The sequence came from a man younger than 35 in good health. Material: naive CD4+ T cells sorted from blood. Subset denoted: CD45RA+ positively selected. This CDR3 reads CASSLGVVSNQPQHF. For the CDR3, the DNA is TGTGCCAGCAGCTTAGGGGTAGTGAGCAATCAGCCCCAGCATTTT.